A selection of T cell receptor beta chains follows, all from one sample in a study of cytomegalovirus exposure and HLA in healthy donors. Sequencing used immunoSEQ multiplex PCR; TCRdb keeps in-frame clones, though not all of them. The sample includes about 60,000 clones, approximately 63% of them seen just once. The sequencing input was PBMCs. These receptor sequences come from a woman aged 60 to 75 in good health and CMV-seropositive. Both conserved end residues are part of each CDR3. A D gene is named only where the DNA matches it firmly. A clone size is listed for some rows: how often the clone was seen (once, few, many), or a class if it is expanded.

TRBV6-5	few	TRBJ2-1	TRBD1	13	CASSYSMWDREFF	TGTGCCAGCAGTTACTCGATGTGGGACAGGGAGTTCTTC
TRBV27	-	TRBJ1-1	-	14	CASSLGSLNTEAFF	TGTGCCAGCAGTTTGGGCAGTTTGAACACTGAAGCTTTCTTT
TRBV7-6	medium-sized	TRBJ2-1	TRBD1	13	CASRGGLGDEQFF	TGTGCCAGCAGAGGGGGCCTTGGGGATGAGCAGTTCTTC
TRBV7-2	-	TRBJ1-2	-	15	CASSDGGRLVYGYTF	TGTGCCAGCAGCGACGGGGGGCGGCTCGTCTATGGCTACACCTTC
TRBV19	-	TRBJ2-2	-	14	CASKEGVNTGELFF	TGTGCCAGTAAAGAAGGGGTGAACACCGGGGAGCTGTTTTTT
TRBV7-2	-	TRBJ1-1	-	12	CASTQEAIEAFF	TGTGCCAGCACCCAGGAGGCTATCGAAGCTTTCTTT
TRBV5-1	-	TRBJ2-5	-	14	CASSLVSPQETQYF	TGCGCCAGCAGCTTGGTTAGCCCACAAGAGACCCAGTACTTC
TRBV10-3	-	TRBJ2-7	-	12	CAISGTTYEQYF	TGTGCCATCAGTGGGACAACCTACGAGCAGTACTTC
TRBV7-9	-	TRBJ1-1	-	16	CASSPPAGWGNTEAFF	TGTGCCAGCAGCCCCCCCGCAGGGTGGGGGAACACTGAAGCTTTCTTT
TRBV27	-	TRBJ2-7	-	14	CASSSIDNSYEQYF	TGTGCCAGCAGTTCCATTGACAACTCCTACGAGCAGTACTTC
TRBV15	-	TRBJ1-5	-	16	CATSSQGLSKYQPQHF	TGTGCCACCAGCAGCCAGGGCCTCTCGAAGTATCAGCCCCAGCATTTT
TRBV5-5	once	TRBJ1-2	-	15	CASSFRGATNYGYTF	TGTGCCAGCAGCTTTCGAGGTGCGACTAACTATGGCTACACCTTC
TRBV9	few	TRBJ1-2	TRBD1	17	CASSVEVSTGGYYGYTF	TGTGCCAGCAGCGTAGAGGTCTCGACAGGGGGGTACTATGGCTACACCTTC
TRBV5-1	-	TRBJ1-1	-	14	CASSLGVGGPEAFF	TGCGCCAGCAGCTTGGGGGTTGGGGGCCCTGAAGCTTTCTTT
TRBV28	-	TRBJ1-2	-	15	CASIFSGGANYGYTF	TGTGCCAGCATTTTTTCGGGGGGCGCCAACTATGGCTACACCTTC
TRBV19	-	TRBJ1-4	-	11	CASNRQEKLFF	TGTGCCAGCAACAGGCAAGAAAAACTGTTTTTT
TRBV19	once	TRBJ1-1	TRBD1	15	CASSLQGSMNTEAFF	TGTGCCAGTAGTTTACAGGGGTCGATGAACACTGAAGCTTTCTTT
TRBV2	-	TRBJ1-2	-	13	CASSDPGQHGYTF	TGTGCCAGCAGCGACCCGGGACAACATGGCTACACCTTC
TRBV7-6	-	TRBJ1-1	TRBD1	14	CASSSNRGGTEAFF	TGTGCCAGCAGCTCCAACAGGGGTGGGACTGAAGCTTTCTTT
TRBV11-3	-	TRBJ2-5	-	13	CASSSPREETQYF	TGTGCCAGCAGCTCCCCCCGGGAAGAGACCCAGTACTTC
TRBV7-2	few	TRBJ2-6	-	16	CASSPLGSSGANVLTF	TGTGCCAGCAGCCCCCTCGGTAGCTCTGGGGCCAACGTCCTGACTTTC
TRBV9	-	TRBJ2-4	TRBD2	16	CASSGGLAGSQNIQYF	TGTGCCAGCAGCGGGGGACTAGCGGGGTCCCAAAACATTCAGTACTTC
TRBV18	-	TRBJ1-4	TRBD1	15	CASSLRQGASEKLFF	TGTGCCAGCTCACTCCGACAGGGGGCTAGTGAAAAACTGTTTTTT
TRBV2	-	TRBJ2-5	-	12	CASSAVEETQYF	TGTGCCAGCAGTGCAGTTGAAGAGACCCAGTACTTC
TRBV7-9	-	TRBJ1-5	-	15	CASSRGGGIYQPQHF	TGTGCCAGCAGCCGTGGGGGGGGGATTTATCAGCCCCAGCATTTT
TRBV6-5	-	TRBJ1-3	TRBD1	14	CASSLRDRRNTIYF	TGTGCCAGCAGCCTACGGGACAGGCGAAACACCATATATTTT
TRBV12-5	-	TRBJ2-3	-	13	CASGPVSTDTQYF	TGTGCTAGTGGTCCGGTGAGCACAGATACGCAGTATTTT
TRBV5-5	once	TRBJ2-7	-	14	CASENSGLLYEQYF	TGTGCCAGCGAGAATTCGGGACTCCTCTACGAGCAGTACTTC
TRBV2	-	TRBJ2-5	-	13	CASRGTWKETQYF	TGTGCCAGCAGGGGGACTTGGAAAGAGACCCAGTACTTC